The present T cell receptor (beta chain) was sequenced within a study of cytomegalovirus exposure and HLA in healthy donors (dated by TCRdb to 2015 to 2018). With regard to the full study: In an earlier analysis of some 610 of the donors, 276 Gb of sequence data and 90 million to 120 million unique TCR beta sequences from about 179 million T cells were reported. Among the roughly 430 genotyped donors, under 90% belonged to the genetic ancestry cluster associated with self-reported Caucasian donors. Class I and class II HLA loci were covered by the typing at four-digit resolution. Typing coverage varied by locus: roughly 620-640 donors for A, B, C, DRB1 and DQB1; approximately 520 for DQA1; more than 600 for DPA1; 450 to 480 for DPB1. Roughly 300 gigabases of sequencing data and approximately 91 million unique TCR sequences made up an early release that covered 500 to 650 HLA-typed donors. To predict cytomegalovirus infection status, the study combined high-throughput TCR immunosequencing, statistical association of individual TCRs with disease status, and machine learning. The study profiled the T cell repertoires of 500 to 800 subjects by immunosequencing and related them to cytomegalovirus serostatus. Every repertoire in the discovery cohort had been generated on one and the same sequencing platform. Because of strong linkage in the cohort, roughly five DR-DQ haplotypes were treated as single units for association and clustering. On average, around 230,000 unique TCR beta nucleotide sequences were sequenced per donor among 350 to 400 genotyped donors of the cohort, with about 17% of those sequences being non-productive. The study aimed to test whether signatures of past pathogen exposure could be identified by cataloging public T cell receptors. Besides the first cohort of under 700 subjects, a separate validation cohort made up of over 100 different subjects was used. A later genetic analysis took genome-wide SNP genotypes for 398 of the 666 donors and used that subset as a discovery cohort. A later analysis re-analyzed previously published TCR beta repertoires from 550 to 700 donors and added high-resolution HLA genotyping to study TCR occurrence patterns. The later analysis used no new phenotypic data to find candidate immune exposures, relying instead on TCR beta sequences and their occurrence across donors. Donor age, sex, ethnicity and CMV serostatus were collected together with the repertoire data. In an earlier analysis of 500 to 650 of the donors, high-throughput TCR beta sequencing was used to judge whether each TCR beta V gene segment behaved as functional or pseudogenic. Overall results and qualifications from the work: Specific HLA alleles were associated with roughly 16,000 TCR beta sequences at a false discovery rate of 0.05 in a later analysis. A further reported finding was that TCR beta sequences accurately predicted the HLA-A and HLA-B alleles for most subjects in the first cohort. Three of the identified cytomegalovirus-associated TCR beta chains were confirmed in vitro to be specific for cytomegalovirus antigens. In a later analysis, most CMV-associated TCR beta chains were found to appear HLA-restricted, with HLA associations seemingly driven largely by CMV exposure. Broadly in line with IMGT annotations, most TCR beta V segments showed up in productive rearrangements about 87% or about 30% of the time in an earlier analysis of roughly 590 of the donors. The classifier was reported to diagnose cytomegalovirus status with high specificity and sensitivity in both the original cohort and the validation cohort. A later genetic analysis associated a missense DCLRE1C variant with V-gene and J-gene trimming of TCR beta chains, and an independent cohort replicated the association. A cluster of highly shared sequence variants was judged likely to represent a technical artifact of the sequencing pipeline. According to a later analysis, TCR association rates differed among HLA loci, with DRB1 alleles showing the most associated TCRs and HLA-C alleles showing the fewest. When HLA alleles, especially DR and DQ, strongly co-occurred, TCR associations were difficult to assign to individual alleles. CMV serostatus was the only immune exposure information available for the cohort. Compared with the approximately 670-donor mean, donors in an Asian-associated ancestry cluster had fewer N-insertions in productive TCRs, according to a later genetic analysis. Most TCR sequences were seen in very few donors, while some public TCRs were found in many individuals. The study gave a list of about 170 TCR beta chains associated with cytomegalovirus. Some IMGT-functional V segments, including TRBV6-2 and TRBV6-3, could not be distinguished by the 87-base-pair reads and were therefore excluded. Linkage disequilibrium might explain the correlated functional status among segregating V segments, but an unknown experimental factor could not be excluded. Some 16 rarely observed V segments, including chromosome 9 orphons, were excluded from the earlier analysis of several hundred of the donors because counts were too low. A later analysis reported that several top co-occurrence clusters appeared linked to parvovirus B19, influenza, CMV and Epstein-Barr virus. It was suggested by the authors that the approach could potentially be generalized to other disease states and immunological phenotypes. Because HLA typing was unavailable for some donors at each locus, only the typed subset was used in association tests. The cohort was sequenced for TCR beta chains only, and without alpha or paired-chain data the features that could be detected were limited. Roughly uniform sequencing depth across donors was assumed in presence/absence analyses, although this assumption may not hold. A later analysis found that HLA-associated TCR beta chains were more clonally expanded and had lower generation probabilities than equally common non-associated chains.

The cohort comprised around 690 healthy bone marrow donors. All cohort members were sampled while nominally healthy, although unrecorded immune exposures were likely present. The donor tested CMV seropositive, placing the donor among the 250 to 350 seropositive members of the cohort. Each donor provided a peripheral blood sample, and peripheral blood mononuclear cells were used for TCR beta sequencing. Genomic DNA extraction from the blood cell samples was performed with the Qiagen DNeasy Blood Extraction Kit. The library relied on the immunoSEQ multiplex PCR assay. For the multiplex PCR, a mixture combining 60 forward primers for TCR Vbeta segments and 13 reverse primers for TCR Jbeta segments was used. The CDR3 region of rearranged TCR beta genes was amplified from genomic DNA with a multiplex PCR assay. Amplified TCR beta libraries were sequenced as 87-base-pair reads on the Illumina HiSeq System. The paper's processing steps were these. Across the 700 or so repertoires, a later analysis counted some 80 million unique TCR beta chains, 9.5 million to 12 million of which were shared by at least two donors. Raw reads were error-corrected and collapsed into unique sequences with a nearest-neighbor algorithm that merged closely related sequences to remove PCR and sequencing errors. Alignment of CDR3 sequences to IMGT reference sequences was used to assign V, D and J gene segments. Each retained sequence needed at least a six-nucleotide match to both a V gene segment and a J gene segment. Rearrangements were classified as productive when the CDR3 lacked stop codons and remained in frame with V and J, and all other rearrangements were classified as non-productive. CDR3 was defined by IMGT convention, running from the second conserved V-encoded cysteine to the conserved J-encoded phenylalanine. The earlier analysis of 500 to 650 of the donors excluded any sequence lacking an unambiguous match to a single V gene segment. An earlier analysis of several hundred of the donors classified V segments as functional when productive rearrangements were above 56.7% and as segregating when the standard deviation between donors was above 5%. A statistical classification framework was built for diagnosing cytomegalovirus status from the catalog of TCR beta chain sequences. V and J gene assignment, in a later analysis, came from comparing TCR nucleotide sequences with IMGT/GENE-DB human TR gene sequences. A later analysis assigned CDR3 sequences and most-parsimonious VDJ recombination scenarios with the TCRdist pipeline. In a later analysis, every TCR beta chain was defined by the combination of its CDR3 amino acid sequence and its V-gene family, and reads without a unique V-gene family were dropped. As a way to deal with suspected cross-contamination and a sequencing artifact, a later analysis dropped 640 or so nucleotide sequences that were highly shared and had low generation probability. In a later analysis, a clonal expansion index was calculated for each public chain from normalized within-repertoire ranks of inferred template counts. In a later analysis, generation probabilities were computed with a VDJ recombination model fitted to out-of-frame rearrangements, and the resulting probabilities were checked against IGoR. In a later analysis, TCR-TCR, TCR-HLA and TCR-CMV co-occurrence was scored with hypergeometric tests, and a repertoire-size bias correction was applied to TCR pairs. To estimate false discovery rates, a later analysis permuted the HLA or CMV assignments 20 times. In a later analysis, co-occurring TCRs were grouped using DBSCAN, with TCRdist sequence similarity added in when clustering inside HLA-allele-positive subsets. For co-occurrence clustering, repertoires with fewer than 30,000 or more than 120,000 public chains were excluded, along with a handful of repertoires with anomalous nucleotide sharing. TCRdb mirrors the immuneACCESS table, restricted to in-frame sequences. Some clones are absent from its copies; in checked studies, under half trace to an unresolved V gene, and the reason for the others is unknown. V and J calls and clone size are as listed in that table; D and trimming were resolved from the DNA. The sample records more than 95,000 clones, nearly 80% of which are singletons. The ten largest account for 5.8% of the sample.

Regarding this clone: Its antigen is still unknown. Per-nucleotide qualities are absent, and no much larger clonotype sits a single base away.

CDR1 and CDR2 are drawn from the germline V gene (reference sequence): SEHNR, FQNEAQ. A distance of 9 bases separates the germline ends of V and J, which lose 4 bases and 2 bases respectively. There are 13 amino acids in the CDR3, from cysteine to phenylalanine inclusive. Solely the CDR3 DNA is kept, with 39 bases framed from the first base. Material: PBMCs. The chain is encoded by TRBV7-9 joined to TRBJ2-7; there is no confident call for the D gene. The origin of this receptor is a man aged 60 to 75 in good health and CMV-seropositive. The CDR3 protein: CASSSGFTYEQYF. The DNA reads TGTGCCAGCAGCTCCGGGTTTACCTACGAGCAGTACTTC. Beyond the CDR3, the reference TRBV7-9 and TRBJ2-7 genes provide the residues; the full variable domain reads: DTGVSQNPRHKITKRGQNVTFRCDPISEHNRLYWYRQTLGQGPEFLTYFQNEAQLEKSRLLSDRFSAERPKGSFSTLEIQRTEQGDSAMYLCASSSGFTYEQYFGPGTRLTVT.